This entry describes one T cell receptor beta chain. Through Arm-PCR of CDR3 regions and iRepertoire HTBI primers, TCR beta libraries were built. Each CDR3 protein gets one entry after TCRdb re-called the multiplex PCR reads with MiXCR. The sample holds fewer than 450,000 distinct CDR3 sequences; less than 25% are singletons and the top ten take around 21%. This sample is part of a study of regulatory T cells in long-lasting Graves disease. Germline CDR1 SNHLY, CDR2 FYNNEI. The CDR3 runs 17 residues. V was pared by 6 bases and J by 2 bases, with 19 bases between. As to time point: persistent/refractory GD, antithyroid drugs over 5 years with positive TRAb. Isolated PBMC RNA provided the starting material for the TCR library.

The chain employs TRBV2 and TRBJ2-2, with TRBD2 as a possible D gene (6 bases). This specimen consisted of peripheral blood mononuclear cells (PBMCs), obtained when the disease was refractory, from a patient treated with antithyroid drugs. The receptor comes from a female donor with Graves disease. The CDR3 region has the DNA TGTGCCAGCAGCTTACGCCGGGACTGGTTAAACACCGGGGAGCTGTTTTTT. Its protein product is CASSLRRDWLNTGELFF.